This T cell receptor (beta chain) came from a study of cytomegalovirus exposure and HLA in healthy donors. Whole-study results and caveats: In a later analysis, compared with equally common non-associated chains, HLA-associated beta chains were more expanded. Sequencing had likely introduced a cluster of highly shared sequence variants as an artifact.

Points on this clone: What it recognizes is unknown.

In the PCR, 60 Vbeta and 13 Jbeta primers were used. Sequenced by immunoSEQ multiplex PCR; TCRdb stores in-frame clones only, minus some. In the table there are 95,000 to 150,000 clones, about 79% of which are singletons. V lost 5 bases and J 1 base, leaving 8 bases between the germline ends. This CDR3 region has 13 residues. Germline-derived CDR1 and CDR2 are SGHAT and FQNNGV. Everyone who donated was a healthy bone marrow donor. The J gene is TRBJ1-1, the V gene TRBV11-2; D unresolved. Sequenced material: PBMCs. The receptor was derived from a woman aged 50 to 65 in good health and CMV-seronegative. The CDR3 DNA sequence: TGTGCCAGCAGCACAACACCGAACACTGAAGCTTTCTTT. Amino acid sequence: CASSTTPNTEAFF.